Following are 21 T cell receptor beta chains from one sample sequenced in a study of response to subunit inactivated influenza vaccine. TCRdb independently ran MiXCR on the RT-PCR reads; one entry per CDR3 protein. The sample lists roughly 780,000 distinct CDR3 sequences, about 18% occurring once. Sample: PBMCs from blood, taken less than 6 days after vaccination. The receptors stem from a man aged 45 to 65 who received an inactivated influenza vaccine.

The rearrangement links TRBV6-6 to TRBJ1-1; D not resolved. Germline V gene lookup returns CDR1 MNHNY and CDR2 SVGAGI (reference sequence). The length of the CDR3 is 12 residues. Deletions cut 8 bases from V and 0 bases from J, with 7 bases between. CDR3 protein: CASLRLNTEAFF. The CDR3 nucleotides read TGTGCCAGCCTAAGGCTGAACACTGAAGCTTTCTTT.

This chain connects TRBV20-1 to TRBJ1-6; D unresolved. The V gene's germline CDR1 is DFQATT and CDR2 SNEGSKA (reference sequence). This CDR3 comprises 16 residues. V lost 4 bases and J 4 bases, leaving 17 bases between the germline ends. CDR3 bases: TGCAGTGCTACCTCCGGAGCACCCCATTATAATTCACCCCTCCACTTT. Protein sequence: CSATSGAPHYNSPLHF.

CDR3 nucleotide sequence: TGCGCCAGCGCCCGGGAGCTAGTTGTCAAGGAGACCCAGTACTTC. Translation gives CASARELVVKETQYF. The chain carries TRBV5-1 and TRBJ2-5, with a weak D call TRBD2 (6 bases). Germline V gene data show CDR1 as SGHRS and CDR2 as YFSETQ. The CDR3 length is 15 residues. The V and J ends lost 7 bases and 5 bases respectively, with 21 bases between them.

The V call is TRBV9, the J call TRBJ2-3, with 10 bases lining up with TRBD1. CDR1 SGDLS and CDR2 YYNGEE come from the germline V gene. V lost 4 bases to trimming and J lost 2 bases; unmatched junction nucleotides: 7. The CDR3 contains 16 residues. Written as DNA, the CDR3 is TGTGCCAGCAGCTCTCGGGGACAGGGGTTCACAGATACGCAGTATTTT. Protein product: CASSSRGQGFTDTQYF.

The genes are TRBV28 and TRBJ2-1, with 8 bases identical to TRBD1. CDR1 and CDR2 (germline): MDHEN, SYDVKM. The CDR3 spans 13 residues. V gave up 5 bases and J gave up 12 bases; unmatched junction bases: 9. This CDR3 is CASSPTGVVAQFF. The CDR3 nucleotides are TGTGCCAGCAGTCCGACAGGGGTCGTCGCGCAGTTCTTC.

This clonotype has more than one count but fewer than ten. Written as DNA, the CDR3 is TGTGCCAGCAGTTTAGGCGGGGGGGTTAACACCGGGGAGCTGTTTTTT. Protein sequence: CASSLGGGVNTGELFF. The chain has TRBV12-3 or TRBV12-4 and TRBJ2-2, with 9 nucleotides matching TRBD2. With V trimmed by 1 base and J by 2 bases, 2 bases remained unmatched. The CDR3 totals 16 residues.

This clonotype occurred once. The junction departs from germline at one end; a sequencing error may be responsible. The chain employs TRBV6-2 or TRBV6-3 and TRBJ2-7; 8 nucleotides agree with TRBD1. The CDR3 loop spans 14 amino acids. The V gene's germline CDR1 is MNHEY and CDR2 SVGEGT. The CDR3 DNA is TGTGCCGGCAGTTATTCGGACAGGGCCCACGAGCAGTACTTC. Encoded protein: CAGSYSDRAHEQYF.

This clonotype has more than one count but fewer than ten. The chain carries TRBV5-1 and TRBJ2-5; 10 positions match TRBD2. There are 15 residues in the CDR3. Germline CDR1 and CDR2: SGHRS and YFSETQ. With 0 bases clipped from V and 5 bases from J, the junction kept 4 bases outside the gene matches. The CDR3 sequence is CASSLAAAGGETQYF. DNA of the CDR3: TGCGCCAGCAGCTTGGCCGCAGCGGGGGGGGAGACCCAGTACTTC.

This clonotype was detected many times. The chain joins TRBV20-1 to TRBJ1-1; the D is unclear. Germline V gene data show CDR1 as DFQATT and CDR2 as SNEGSKA (reference sequence). V lost 6 bases and J lost 4, with 15 bases in between. This CDR3 spans 13 amino acids. CDR3 loop: CSAQWMAFTEAFF. For the CDR3, the DNA is TGCAGTGCCCAATGGATGGCTTTCACTGAAGCTTTCTTT.

The V call is TRBV18, the J call TRBJ2-7; 8 positions match TRBD2. V was clipped by 0 bases and J by 4 bases; unmatched bases: 8. CDR1 KGHSH and CDR2 LQKENI come from the germline V gene. CDR3 length: 16 residues. The CDR3 sequence: CASSPPGLGGEYEQYF. In DNA, the CDR3 is TGTGCCAGCTCACCACCGGGACTAGGCGGGGAGTACGAGCAGTACTTC.

This chain uses TRBV6-6 with TRBJ2-7, with 10 positions matching TRBD1. V shed 8 bases, J shed 2 bases, and the junction held 3 bases outside the gene matches. From germline, CDR1 is MNHNY and CDR2 SVGAGI (reference sequence). The CDR3 is 13 amino acids. The CDR3 sequence: CASWDRGTYEQYF. In DNA, the CDR3 is TGTGCCAGCTGGGACAGGGGTACCTACGAGCAGTACTTC.

The rearrangement uses TRBV15 and TRBJ2-5; perhaps TRBD2 as D (7 bases). CDR3 length: 15 amino acids. Per the germline V gene, CDR1 is LNHNV and CDR2 is YYDKDF (reference sequence). The germline V and J ends were trimmed by 1 base and 5 bases, with 14 bases remaining between them. CDR3 sequence reads: CATSRVGGLPETQYF. The CDR3 nucleotides read TGTGCCACCAGCAGAGTCGGGGGGCTACCGGAGACCCAGTACTTC.

This sequence joins TRBV7-9 and TRBJ2-7; 7 nucleotides align to TRBD1. V shed 5 bases, J shed 7 bases, and the junction held 5 bases outside the gene matches. The CDR3 is 12 residues long. From germline, CDR1 is SEHNR and CDR2 FQNEAQ (reference sequence). The CDR3 nucleotides are TGTGCCAGCAGCGGGACAGACGGGGAGCAGTACTTC. It specifies CASSGTDGEQYF. The full variable domain, completed using reference TRBV7-9 and TRBJ2-7, is DTGVSQNPRHKITKRGQNVTFRCDPISEHNRLYWYRQTLGQGPEFLTYFQNEAQLEKSRLLSDRFSAERPKGSFSTLEIQRTEQGDSAMYLCASSGTDGEQYFGPGTRLTVT.

The rearrangement joins TRBV18 to TRBJ2-7; D might be TRBD2 (5 bases). The V gene lost 3 bases and the J gene lost 1 base, with 13 bases spanning the gap. Germline-derived CDR1 and CDR2 are KGHSH and LQKENI. This CDR3 contains 15 residues. Here the CDR3 reads CASSPGSRESYEQYF. The CDR3 DNA is TGTGCCAGCTCACCGGGCTCCCGGGAATCCTACGAGCAGTACTTC. The variable domain in full, with the rest retrieved from reference TRBV18 and TRBJ2-7, is NAGVMQNPRHLVRRRGQEARLRCSPMKGHSHVYWYRQLPEEGLKFMVYLQKENIIDESGMPKERFSAEFPKEGPSILRIQQVVRGDSAAYFCASSPGSRESYEQYFGPGTRLTVT.

The V and J genes are TRBV20-1 and TRBJ2-3; 13 bases align to TRBD2. The CDR3 is made up of 21 amino acids. Germline assignment: CDR1 DFQATT and CDR2 SNEGSKA (reference sequence). With 5 bases clipped from V and 1 base from J, the junction kept 21 bases outside the gene matches. CDR3 sequence: CSALQQPGTSGTTVRTDTQYF. DNA for the CDR3: TGCAGTGCTCTACAGCAACCAGGGACTAGCGGGACCACTGTCCGCACAGATACGCAGTATTTT.

This clonotype was seen a handful of times. J is TRBJ1-6 and V is TRBV20-1; 7 bases fit TRBD1. Germline trimming cut 0 bases from V and 7 bases from J; bases unmatched to any gene: 9. The CDR3 has 16 amino acids. The germline CDR1 and CDR2 sequences are DFQATT and SNEGSKA (reference sequence). CDR3 DNA: TGCAGTGCTAGAGATGGAGGGACAGCTCAGAATTCACCCCTCCACTTT. Translating gives CSARDGGTAQNSPLHF.

The chain is built from TRBV5-8 and TRBJ2-3; TRBD2 matches 8 bases. Germline trimming cut 2 bases from V and 7 bases from J; bases unmatched to any gene: 9. The length of the CDR3 is 15 residues. Germline V gene lookup returns CDR1 SGHTS and CDR2 YDEGEE. This CDR3 reads CASSFGRGYPYTQYF. Here the CDR3 DNA reads TGTGCCAGCAGCTTCGGGAGGGGTTATCCCTATACGCAGTATTTT.

This clonotype occurred a few times. The chain is built from TRBV19 and TRBJ1-2; no firm D call. Germline V CDR1 and CDR2: LNHDA, SQIVND (reference sequence). This CDR3 spans 14 amino acids. V lost 7 bases to trimming and J lost 1 base, with 13 bases between them. Here the CDR3 DNA reads TGTGCCAGTACACCGGCAGGCCTTAACTATGGCTACACCTTC. Its translation is CASTPAGLNYGYTF.

Only a few counts were recorded for this clonotype. The chain employs TRBV28 and TRBJ1-5, with D uncertain. Germline loops: CDR1 MDHEN, CDR2 SYDVKM. Trimming took off 4 bases at V and 4 bases at J, with 14 bases between the two ends. The CDR3 has 15 amino acids. The CDR3 here is CASSSLRALNQPQHF. The CDR3 nucleotides are TGTGCCAGCAGTTCTCTCCGGGCCCTAAATCAGCCCCAGCATTTT.

The genes are TRBV5-1 and TRBJ2-7; 8 bases fit TRBD1. The CDR3 extends over 13 amino acids. CDR1 SGHRS and CDR2 YFSETQ come from the germline V gene. V gave up 3 bases and J gave up 5 bases; unmatched junction bases: 4. CDR3 DNA: TGCGCCAGCAGCTCCCGGGACAGGCACGAGCAGTACTTC. This codes for CASSSRDRHEQYF.

This chain connects TRBV14 to TRBJ1-2, with a tentative D call TRBD1 (6 bases). The CDR3 extends over 14 amino acids. Germline V lookup: CDR1 SGHDN, CDR2 FVKESK. The V and J ends lost 0 bases and 8 bases respectively, with 13 bases between them. CDR3 nucleotides: TGTGCCAGCAGCCAAGATCACGGGGGCGGCGGCTACACCTTC. It encodes CASSQDHGGGGYTF.